This TCR beta chain is drawn from a study of blood T cell repertoires in COVID-19 (dated by TCRdb to the early 2020s). About the study as a whole: Samples covering the acute and convalescent phases of COVID-19 were provided by collaborators in the United States, Italy and Spain. The prospective study material was composed of cDNA or gDNA derived from T cells, B-cell-depleted T cells, or PBMCs. The dataset comprised deeply sampled blood TCRbeta repertoires from subjects exposed to, actively infected with, or recovered from COVID-19. The repertoires were released in a freely available public database intended as a resource for research on the immune response to SARS-CoV-2. The samples were drawn from the first 160 participants of the ongoing ImmuneRACE study and from roughly 1,300 subjects provided by 6 global collaborators. Sample metadata almost always included a de-identified subject ID, COVID-19 status, age in years and sex. Where available, HLA class I and class II types were taken from metadata supplied by the sample provider and were not determined by assay-based typing. On the study overall, not on this receptor specifically: Clinical and demographic metadata were provided uncurated, with the amount varying by source and participant.

As concerns this clone: The antigen it recognizes is unknown. The sample holds no much larger clone one base away, and base qualities are not on file.

Each collaborating institution followed its own protocols to collect whole blood in K2EDTA tubes. For TCRbeta analysis, collaborator samples were shipped as frozen whole blood, as isolated PBMCs, or as DNA extracted from either sample type. V and J lose 5 bases and 8 bases, and a span of 18 bases separates them. The germline V gene sets CDR1 to SNHLY and CDR2 to FYNNEI. The CDR3 starts with the cysteine, ends with the phenylalanine, and has 14 residues. Only the CDR3 DNA stays, 42 bases, in frame from base 1. TCRbeta CDR3 regions were amplified from genomic DNA by means of the immunoSEQ Assay, a bias-controlled multiplex PCR. Per the original workflow: The number of nucleated cells in each sample was estimated by amplification of reference gene primers within the assay. To quantify the absolute abundance of each unique TCRbeta CDR3 rearrangement, sequence reads were collapsed and filtered. For each sample, productive Simpson clonality was calculated as the square root of Simpson's diversity index over productive rearrangements. Here the immuneACCESS table is served through TCRdb, limited to in-frame sequences with V and J called. Missing clones are a known gap in these copies; in checked studies unresolved V genes cover under half, and the rest lacks a known reason. The V and J calls and clone size are taken from that table; D and trimming were inferred from the DNA. The sample table lists 70,000 to 95,000 clones, around 90% of them with a count of one. About 1.5% of the sample comes from the top ten.

The sequence is built from TRBV2 and TRBJ1-2; the best D guess is TRBD1, with 6 bases matching. Sample: peripheral blood. The TCR comes from a human donor with active COVID-19. The donor label of this sample is uncertain. The nucleotide sequence reads as follows: TGTGCCAGCAGTTACCCTCCGGCAGGGGAGGGCTACACCTTC. It translates to CASSYPPAGEGYTF.